This entry concerns a single TCR beta chain. This sample stems from a study of cytomegalovirus exposure and HLA in healthy donors. CDR3 size: 16 residues. Germline lookup yields CDR1 MNHEY and CDR2 SVGAGI. The ends were cut back, 2 bases at V and 1 base at J, with 13 bases in the middle. Sequencing used immunoSEQ multiplex PCR; TCRdb keeps in-frame clones, though not all of them. The table shows 200,000 or so clones, with 75% to 90% occurring only once. This TCR came from a woman younger than 30 in good health and CMV-seronegative. The chain uses TRBV6-5 and TRBJ2-3; D unclear. The sample consisted of PBMCs. The CDR3 DNA follows: TGTGCCAGCAGTTACACACCTAGGAGCCGCACAGATACGCAGTATTTT. Translating gives CASSYTPRSRTDTQYF.